The T cell receptor beta chain under discussion was sequenced for a study of CD8 T cells in Susac syndrome. This CDR3 comprises 15 residues. Trimming removed 2 bases from V and 2 bases from J, with 12 bases in between. CDR1 and CDR2 from the germline V gene are SEHNR and FQNEAQ (reference sequence). TCR beta sequences were obtained from blood CD8+ and CD4+ T cells. Stable or active relapsing-remitting multiple sclerosis, untreated and meeting revised McDonald criteria, defined the controls. Purification of the CD8+ and CD4+ T cells relied on negative isolation, and TEMRA cells underwent FACS enrichment. cDNA came from about 0.51 to 1 ug RNA primed by random hexamers. With immunoSEQ multiplex PCR, TCR beta CDR3 was amplified across 54 Vbeta and 13 Jbeta. TCRdb re-called the immunoSEQ multiplex PCR reads with MiXCR, one entry per CDR3 protein. The data contain approximately 220,000 distinct CDR3 sequences, 90% to 95% of them singletons.

This chain uses TRBV7-9 with TRBJ1-1; no definite D call. This sequence originates from a human donor with multiple sclerosis. Sequencing was carried out using CD8+ T cells from PBMCs. The CDR3 spells CASSLRFGPNTEAFF. The CDR3 DNA reads TGTGCCAGCAGCTTAAGGTTTGGGCCCAACACTGAAGCTTTCTTT.